This T cell receptor beta chain was sequenced in a study of blood T cells in healthy people across ages. About the study: The template switching approach captured approximately one barcoded beta molecule for every two T cells. Study-level findings and limits: Bulk PBMC profiling left naive and antigen-experienced comparisons inconclusive.

Donors each provided around 10 milliliters of peripheral blood. Notes on this clonotype: Its antigen is not known. An end of the junction differs from the germline gene, which may be a read error.

A J-beta primer mix and a sample-barcoded 5' primer were used in a second PCR of about 7 to 12 cycles. The authors tagged each cDNA molecule using a template-switch adaptor with 12 random nucleotides. TCRdb reanalysed the 5' RACE reads using MiXCR and keeps one entry per CDR3 protein. The data hold around 850,000 distinct CDR3 sequences, with 35% to 40% observed a single time. Germline V gene sequence: CDR1 MNHEY, CDR2 SMNVEV (reference sequence). This CDR3 is 19 amino acids long. This sequence was found in a man aged 18 to 30 in good health. The rearrangement joins TRBV27 to TRBJ2-5, with D possibly being TRBD2 (5 bases). Material: blood. CDR3 nucleotides: TGTGCCGGCAGTTTAACGGGGTGGTCGTACAGTCCCGGAGATGAGACCCAGTACTTC. The encoded protein is CAGSLTGWSYSPGDETQYF.